This T cell receptor beta chain appears in the sequencing data of a study of T cells in Graves' hyperthyroidism and ophthalmopathy. This CDR3 has 16 residues. CDR1 SGHTA and CDR2 FQGNSA come from the germline V gene. V was pared by 7 bases and J by 5 bases, with 11 bases of the junction left unmatched. RNA transcripts provided the source from which TCR beta CDR3 regions were amplified. HTBI primers were employed in a first-round RT-PCR of the TCR CDR3. TCRdb processed the multiplex PCR reads anew with MiXCR; each CDR3 protein has one entry. The repertoire holds a few hundred thousand distinct CDR3 sequences, with around 50% as singletons. The table lists this clonotype with a count of one. Uncontrolled infection, other autoimmune disease, pregnancy or lactation disqualified patients from enrolment.

The receptor comes from an adult woman with Graves' disease, either hyperthyroidism or ophthalmopathy (not recorded which). The gene calls are TRBV7-2 and TRBJ2-5; 12 nucleotides match TRBD2. Input material: peripheral blood or thyroid tissue (not recorded which). CDR3 amino acids: CASTQTSGGYRETQYF. CDR3 sequence (DNA): TGTGCCAGCACCCAGACTAGCGGGGGATACCGGGAGACCCAGTACTTC.